This record concerns one TCR beta chain sequence. The repertoire was sequenced with immunoSEQ multiplex PCR; TCRdb's copy has only in-frame clones and lacks some. Of about 200,000 clones in the sample, less than 90% were seen once. This record comes from a study of blood T cell repertoires in COVID-19. This CDR3 has 17 amino acids. Germline CDR1 and CDR2: LNHDA and SQIVND (reference sequence). V lost 4 bases and J 0 bases, leaving 18 bases between the germline ends. Material: PBMCs or T cells enriched from blood (not recorded which). This receptor was identified in a woman aged 30 to 39 who had been exposed to COVID-19. This sequence joins TRBV19 and TRBJ1-1; D may be TRBD1 (5 bases). CDR3 nucleotides: TGTGCCAGTAGTACCCTTGGGGCAGGAGGGGTGAACACTGAAGCTTTCTTT. Protein: CASSTLGAGGVNTEAFF.